The source of this T cell receptor (beta chain) is a study of T cell responses to AZD1222 COVID-19 vaccine. Study-wide findings and caveats: Across spike, vaccine-associated CD4 TCRs were found, dominant at 160-218 and 743-854. Donors were chiefly white British, with a greater number of females, and clonal diversity was perhaps underestimated.

Germline V lookup: CDR1 SGHTA, CDR2 FQGNSA. The length of the CDR3 is 14 residues. The ends were cut back, 4 bases at V and 2 bases at J, with 12 bases in the middle. This clone was observed once. The target antigen is unknown. Clones were sequenced by immunoSEQ multiplex PCR, and TCRdb holds only the in-frame ones, with some missing. Of 200,000 or so clones listed, about nine tenths are singletons. The specimen comprised peripheral blood, sampled on day 0 of MenACWY control vaccination. The rearrangement uses TRBV7-2 and TRBJ2-7; D is perhaps TRBD1 or TRBD2 (5 bases each). This receptor was identified in an adult in good health. CDR3: CASSSVGGTYEQYF. The CDR3 DNA sequence: TGTGCCAGCAGCTCGGTTGGGGGTACCTACGAGCAGTACTTC.